This T cell receptor (beta chain) derives from a study of technical replicates of blood from several donors. The germline gives CDR1 LGHNA, CDR2 YNFKEQ. The V segment lost 2 bases and the J segment 4 bases; nucleotides outside the gene matches: 8. This CDR3 region has 16 residues. The protocol was immunoSEQ multiplex PCR, while the TCRdb copy is restricted to in-frame clones and leaves out a portion. Among over 70,000 clones listed, 90% to 97% were seen once. Source material: T cells isolated from PBMCs. The rearrangement links TRBV4-2 to TRBJ2-3, with 8 bases that match TRBD1. This receptor was identified in a human donor in good health. The CDR3 DNA sequence: TGTGCCAGCAGCCAACCGACAGGGGATATAGCAGATACGCAGTATTTT. Protein product: CASSQPTGDIADTQYF.